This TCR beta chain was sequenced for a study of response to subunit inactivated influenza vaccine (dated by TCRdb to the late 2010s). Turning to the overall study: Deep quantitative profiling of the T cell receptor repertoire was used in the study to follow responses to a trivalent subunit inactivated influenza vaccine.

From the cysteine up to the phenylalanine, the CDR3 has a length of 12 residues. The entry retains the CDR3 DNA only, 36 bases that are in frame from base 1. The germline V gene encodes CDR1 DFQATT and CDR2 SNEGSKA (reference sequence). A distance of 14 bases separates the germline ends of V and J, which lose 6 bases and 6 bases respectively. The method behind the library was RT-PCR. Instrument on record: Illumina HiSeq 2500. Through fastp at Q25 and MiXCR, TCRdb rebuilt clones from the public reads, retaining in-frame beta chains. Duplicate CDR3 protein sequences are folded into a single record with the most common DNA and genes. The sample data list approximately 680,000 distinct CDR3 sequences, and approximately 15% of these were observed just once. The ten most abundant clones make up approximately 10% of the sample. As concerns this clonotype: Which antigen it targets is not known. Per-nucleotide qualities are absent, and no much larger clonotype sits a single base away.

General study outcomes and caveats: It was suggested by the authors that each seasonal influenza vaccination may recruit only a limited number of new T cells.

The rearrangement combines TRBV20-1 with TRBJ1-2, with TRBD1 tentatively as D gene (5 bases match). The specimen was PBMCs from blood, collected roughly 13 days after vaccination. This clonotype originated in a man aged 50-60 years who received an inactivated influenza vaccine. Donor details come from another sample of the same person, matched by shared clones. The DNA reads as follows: TGCAGTGCCAGCTCCAGGGTCGATGGCTACACCTTC. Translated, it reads CSASSRVDGYTF.